Listed below are T cell receptor beta chains from one sample, sequenced in a study of OX40 agonist ivuxolimab in advanced cancers. Sequencing used immunoSEQ multiplex PCR; TCRdb keeps in-frame clones, though not all of them. The sample holds 70,000 to 100,000 clones, 80% to 90% seen once. Here the sequenced sample was CD4+ or CD8+ T cells sorted from blood, taken in a trial of the OX40 agonist ivuxolimab. The receptors were sampled from an adult with an advanced solid tumor such as melanoma, head and neck, liver or kidney cancer. CDR3s include the opening cysteine and the closing phenylalanine or tryptophan. A D gene is named only where the DNA matches it firmly. Clone size is not always given. Where it is, it says once, few, many or a class for expanded clones.

size: -
J: TRBJ2-3
V: TRBV4-3
D: -
DNA: TGCGCCAGCAGCCAAGATTCGGGGGGCATCACAGATACGCAGTATTTT
CDR3: CASSQDSGGITDTQYF

size: -
J: TRBJ2-1
V: TRBV7-2
D: -
DNA: TGTGCCAGCAGCTTAGTAGAAGGGCATAGCTCCTACAATGAGCAGTTCTTC
CDR3: CASSLVEGHSSYNEQFF

size: -
J: TRBJ2-1
V: TRBV7-4
D: -
DNA: TGTGCCAGCAGCTTAAAAAGGTTCCACTCCTACAATGAGCAGTTCTTC
CDR3: CASSLKRFHSYNEQFF

size: once
J: TRBJ1-5
V: TRBV30
D: -
DNA: TGTGCCTGGAGTTCCGGACGGGATCAGCCCCAGCATTTT
CDR3: CAWSSGRDQPQHF

size: -
J: TRBJ1-4
V: TRBV15
D: -
DNA: TGTGCCACCAGCAGAGATGGGAGGACTAATGAAAAACTGTTTTTT
CDR3: CATSRDGRTNEKLFF

size: -
J: TRBJ2-5
V: TRBV7-3
D: TRBD1
DNA: TGTGCCAGCAGCTCCGGACAGGCCGACGTGCAGACCCAGTACTTC
CDR3: CASSSGQADVQTQYF

size: once
J: TRBJ1-1
V: TRBV19
D: TRBD1
DNA: TGTGCCAGTAGTATGACAGGGTGGAACACTGAAGCTTTCTTT
CDR3: CASSMTGWNTEAFF

size: -
J: TRBJ2-1
V: TRBV5-4
D: -
DNA: TGTGCCAGCAGCTTCGTAGAAGTACGAGTGAGGGCCAATGAGCAGTTCTTC
CDR3: CASSFVEVRVRANEQFF

size: -
J: TRBJ2-2
V: TRBV4-2
D: -
DNA: TGTGCCAGCAGCCAGGAAGCCGGGACGGACACCGGGGAGCTGTTTTTT
CDR3: CASSQEAGTDTGELFF

size: -
J: TRBJ2-2
V: TRBV5-1
D: -
DNA: TGCGCCAGCAGCTTGCTGTCGGACACCGGGGAGCTGTTTTTT
CDR3: CASSLLSDTGELFF

size: -
J: TRBJ1-2
V: TRBV9
D: TRBD1
DNA: TGTGCCAGCAACGAACAGGGGGAAGGAGGCTACACCTTC
CDR3: CASNEQGEGGYTF

size: -
J: TRBJ1-2
V: TRBV19
D: -
DNA: TGTGCCAGTAGTATAGGACGGCCGATCTCTAACTATGGCTACACCTTC
CDR3: CASSIGRPISNYGYTF

size: once
J: TRBJ2-1
V: TRBV28
D: -
DNA: TGTGCCAGCAGTTTATCAGGGGAAACCTACAATGAGCAGTTCTTC
CDR3: CASSLSGETYNEQFF

size: -
J: TRBJ2-5
V: TRBV9
D: -
DNA: TGTGCCAGCAGCATCCTAGTAGAGGGGACCCAGTACTTC
CDR3: CASSILVEGTQYF

size: -
J: TRBJ1-4
V: TRBV4-2
D: -
DNA: TGTGCCAGCAGCCGAGACGTGGCTAATGAAAAACTGTTTTTT
CDR3: CASSRDVANEKLFF

size: -
J: TRBJ1-4
V: TRBV25-1
D: -
DNA: TGTGCCAGCAAAGCAGGAGCGGGGGAACTGTTTTTT
CDR3: CASKAGAGELFF

size: -
J: TRBJ2-2
V: TRBV5-1
D: TRBD1
DNA: TGCGCCAGCAGCTTCGGGCAGGGGGCCGGGGAGCTGTTTTTT
CDR3: CASSFGQGAGELFF

size: -
J: TRBJ1-3
V: TRBV28
D: -
DNA: TGTGCCAGCAGTTTATCGTATCTGGGATCGGACGGTTCCTCTGGAAACACCATATATTTT
CDR3: CASSLSYLGSDGSSGNTIYF

size: -
J: TRBJ2-7
V: TRBV4-1
D: -
DNA: TGCGCCAGCAGCCAAGACCTCAACTCCTACGAGCAGTACTTC
CDR3: CASSQDLNSYEQYF

size: -
J: TRBJ1-3
V: TRBV14
D: -
DNA: TGTGCCAGCAGCCAATTTGCCAGGGGCTCTGGAAACACCATATATTTT
CDR3: CASSQFARGSGNTIYF

size: -
J: TRBJ2-1
V: TRBV5-1
D: TRBD1
DNA: TGCGCCAGCAGCAAGCCGGGACAGTTAGTTGAGCAGTTCTTC
CDR3: CASSKPGQLVEQFF

size: -
J: TRBJ1-1
V: TRBV4-1
D: -
DNA: TGCGCCAGCAGCCAAGGGAGGGCCACTGAAGCTTTCTTT
CDR3: CASSQGRATEAFF

size: -
J: TRBJ2-1
V: TRBV27
D: -
DNA: TGTGCCACTACAGGGTACAATGAGCAGTTCTTC
CDR3: CATTGYNEQFF

size: -
J: TRBJ2-3
V: TRBV5-4
D: TRBD2
DNA: TGTGCCAGCAGCTTGGGAGGGAGGGGTGGAGATACGCAGTATTTT
CDR3: CASSLGGRGGDTQYF

size: once
J: TRBJ1-1
V: TRBV19
D: -
DNA: TGTGCCAGTAGTACCGGACAGAGTATGAACACTGAAGCTTTCTTT
CDR3: CASSTGQSMNTEAFF

size: -
J: TRBJ2-2
V: TRBV7-2
D: -
DNA: TGTGCCAGCAGCCCAGTGGGGGGCCGCACCGGGGAGCTGTTTTTT
CDR3: CASSPVGGRTGELFF

size: -
J: TRBJ1-5
V: TRBV7-9
D: -
DNA: TGTGCCAGCAGCTTAGTGGCAGGGGCGAGCAATCAGCCCCAGCATTTT
CDR3: CASSLVAGASNQPQHF

size: few
J: TRBJ2-1
V: TRBV7-2
D: -
DNA: TGTGCCAGCAGCTTAAACAATGAGCAGTTCTTC
CDR3: CASSLNNEQFF

size: once
J: TRBJ2-5
V: TRBV7-7
D: -
DNA: TGTGCCAGCAGCTTAGCGGGAAGCGAGGGGACCCAGTACTTC
CDR3: CASSLAGSEGTQYF

size: few
J: TRBJ1-6
V: TRBV5-6
D: -
DNA: TGTGCCAGCAGCTTGGCCGGTGGTGTTGATTCACCCCTCCACTTT
CDR3: CASSLAGGVDSPLHF

size: -
J: TRBJ2-2
V: TRBV10-1
D: -
DNA: TGCGCCAGCAGTGAGTCGGGACAGAACACCGGGGAGCTGTTTTTT
CDR3: CASSESGQNTGELFF

size: -
J: TRBJ1-3
V: TRBV7-8
D: -
DNA: TGTGCCAGCAGTCCAAGCTCTGGAAACACCATATATTTT
CDR3: CASSPSSGNTIYF

size: -
J: TRBJ2-7
V: TRBV6-1
D: -
DNA: TGTGCCAGCAGTGGGAGGGAATACGAGCAGTACTTC
CDR3: CASSGREYEQYF

size: -
J: TRBJ1-5
V: TRBV7-2
D: -
DNA: TGTGCCAGCAGCTTATATAGCAGGGGCAATCAGCCCCAGCATTTT
CDR3: CASSLYSRGNQPQHF

size: once
J: TRBJ1-1
V: TRBV29-1
D: -
DNA: TGCAGCGTTGAGGCAGTCAGATACACTGAAGCTTTCTTT
CDR3: CSVEAVRYTEAFF

size: -
J: TRBJ1-6
V: TRBV4-1
D: -
DNA: TGCGCCAGCAGCCGGGCAAGGGGGAACGATAAACCACCCCTCCACTTT
CDR3: CASSRARGNDKPPLHF

size: -
J: TRBJ2-3
V: TRBV30
D: -
DNA: TGTGCCTGGAGTCCCGGAGCTAGCACAGATACGCAGTATTTT
CDR3: CAWSPGASTDTQYF

size: -
J: TRBJ1-1
V: TRBV7-2
D: -
DNA: TGTGCCAGCAGCTTAACGGCAGGGAAGAACACTGAAGCTTTCTTT
CDR3: CASSLTAGKNTEAFF

size: -
J: TRBJ1-1
V: TRBV9
D: -
DNA: TGTGCCAGCAGCGCCCCGTTAACGTTGAACACTGAAGCTTTCTTT
CDR3: CASSAPLTLNTEAFF

size: -
J: TRBJ2-7
V: TRBV6-1
D: -
DNA: TGTGCCAGCAGTGAATTGGTGATCCCCGAGCAGTACTTC
CDR3: CASSELVIPEQYF

size: -
J: TRBJ1-1
V: TRBV6-5
D: -
DNA: TGTGCCAGCAGTTACGGGGGAACAGGGATAGAAGCTTTCTTT
CDR3: CASSYGGTGIEAFF

size: -
J: TRBJ1-1
V: TRBV4-1
D: -
DNA: TGCGCCAGCAGCCAAACGGAAGGGTACTTGAACACTGAAGCTTTCTTT
CDR3: CASSQTEGYLNTEAFF

size: once
J: TRBJ1-3
V: TRBV7-2
D: -
DNA: TGTGCCAGCAGCCGACAGAGGGGCAGTGGAAACACCATATATTTT
CDR3: CASSRQRGSGNTIYF

size: -
J: TRBJ1-1
V: TRBV7-8
D: -
DNA: TGTGCCAGCAGCTTAGTCGGGGACACTGAAGCTTTCTTT
CDR3: CASSLVGDTEAFF

size: few
J: TRBJ2-1
V: TRBV28
D: TRBD1
DNA: TGTGCCAGCAGTCCTCCACAGGGGCCGCTCTCCTACAATGAGCAGTTCTTC
CDR3: CASSPPQGPLSYNEQFF

size: -
J: TRBJ2-1
V: TRBV7-3
D: -
DNA: TGTGCCAGCAGCTTAACAAGCCAGATCTACAATGAGCAGTTCTTC
CDR3: CASSLTSQIYNEQFF

size: -
J: TRBJ2-3
V: TRBV14
D: -
DNA: TGTGCCAGCAGCCCGCGGACAGCTAGCACAGATACGCAGTATTTT
CDR3: CASSPRTASTDTQYF

size: -
J: TRBJ1-5
V: TRBV7-2
D: -
DNA: TGTGCCAGCACCCGGGGGGACAATCAGCCCCAGCATTTT
CDR3: CASTRGDNQPQHF